The clone carrying this T cell receptor (beta chain) was detected ten times or more. Its cognate antigen is unknown. The data belong to a study of human T cells and chemical hapten exposure. TCRdb fed the RACE reads into MiXCR, producing one record per CDR3 protein. The sample has tens of thousands of distinct CDR3 sequences, approximately 9.3% seen once. From germline, CDR1 is LNHDA and CDR2 SQIVND (reference sequence). The V gene end was trimmed by 6 bases and the J gene end by 4 bases; junction bases not matched to a gene: 12. This CDR3 spans 19 amino acids. Time point specified: patch test 1, 2 weeks after DPC sensitization. Treatment noted: therapeutic diphenylcyclopropenone sensitization with weekly scalp DPC. Findings and limits, study-wide: Donors had alopecia, so their immune response may differ from healthy people's.

Sequenced here: whole blood, sampled in connection with sensitization to the hapten diphenylcyclopropenone (DPC). The rearrangement links TRBV19 to TRBJ2-1, with TRBD2 matching over 16 bases. The TCR was taken from a woman in her thirties or forties with alopecia areata. Some clones in this sample may be carry-over from other donors' samples. The CDR3 protein is CASSPIGTSGGAFYNEQFF. The CDR3 nucleotides are TGTGCCAGTAGCCCTATTGGGACTAGCGGGGGGGCCTTTTACAATGAGCAGTTCTTC. Full variable domain (remainder filled in from reference TRBV19 and TRBJ2-1): DGGITQSPKYLFRKEGQNVTLSCEQNLNHDAMYWYRQDPGQGLRLIYYSQIVNDFQKGDIAEGYSVSREKKESFPLTVTSAQKNPTAFYLCASSPIGTSGGAFYNEQFFGPGTRLTVL.